Listed below are T cell receptor beta chains from one sample, sequenced in a study of T cell responses to AZD1222 COVID-19 vaccine. The table came from immunoSEQ multiplex PCR; TCRdb's copy has only in-frame clones and leaves some out. This sample has 150,000 to 200,000 clones, with approximately 95% found just once. Sequencing was performed on peripheral blood, taken on day 0 of AZD1222 vaccination. Receptors were obtained from an adult in good health. CDR3s include the opening cysteine and the closing phenylalanine or tryptophan. Each record gives: V gene, J gene, D gene, CDR3 length, CDR3 DNA, CDR3 protein. D genes are given only for firm matches.

TRBV7-2	TRBJ1-2	.	16	TGTGCCAGCAGCTCGGTGGGGGGCCTGGCGAACTATGGCTACACCTTC	CASSSVGGLANYGYTF
TRBV3-1/TRBV3-2	TRBJ2-5	TRBD1	16	TGTGCCAGCAGCCAAATATGGACAGGCTCACAAGAGACCCAGTACTTC	CASSQIWTGSQETQYF
TRBV5-1	TRBJ2-1	.	15	TGCGCCAGCAGCTTGGCGGACAATCCCTACAATGAGCAGTTCTTC	CASSLADNPYNEQFF
TRBV14	TRBJ2-1	.	15	TGTGCCAGCAGCCCGCAAGACTTAGGAGTGGATGAGCAGTTCTTC	CASSPQDLGVDEQFF
TRBV2	TRBJ1-1	.	12	TGTGCCAGCCGCGCTAGGAACACTGAAGCTTTCTTT	CASRARNTEAFF
TRBV10-2	TRBJ2-3	TRBD2	19	TGCGCCAGCACCATCTCCGGGACTAGCGGGAGGAGCCGCACAGATACGCAGTATTTT	CASTISGTSGRSRTDTQYF
TRBV6-5	TRBJ1-2	.	15	TGTGCCAGCCTTACCCCGATAGGGGGGACCTATGGCTACACCTTC	CASLTPIGGTYGYTF
TRBV2	TRBJ1-2	.	16	TGTGCCAGCAGTGACGGCCGGCCTGTCTCGAACTATGGCTACACCTTC	CASSDGRPVSNYGYTF
TRBV6-5	TRBJ1-4	.	13	TGTGCCAGCAGTCCTCCAGTGGGTGAAAAACTGTTTTTT	CASSPPVGEKLFF
TRBV7-9	TRBJ2-7	.	15	TGTGCCAGCAGCTTAGTCGAGTCAATCTCCTACGAGCAGTACTTC	CASSLVESISYEQYF
TRBV2	TRBJ2-7	TRBD1	14	TGTGCCAGCAGTTTCAAAAGACAGGGCTACGAGCAGTACTTC	CASSFKRQGYEQYF
TRBV5-1	TRBJ1-1	.	16	TGCGCCAGCAGCTTGGACGTACAGGGAGTGAACACTGAAGCTTTCTTT	CASSLDVQGVNTEAFF
TRBV5-8	TRBJ1-5	.	16	TGTGCCAGCAGCTTTGAACGCGGGTATGGCAATCAGCCCCAGCATTTT	CASSFERGYGNQPQHF
TRBV18	TRBJ2-6	TRBD1	15	TGTGCCAGCTCACCGGGACAGACCGGGGCCAACGTCCTGACTTTC	CASSPGQTGANVLTF
TRBV29-1	TRBJ1-5	.	13	TGCAGCGTTGTTGAAGAATCCGGTCAGCCCCAGCATTTT	CSVVEESGQPQHF
TRBV20-1	TRBJ2-7	TRBD2	13	TGCAGTGCTAGTCGCGGGAGCATTTACGAGCAGTACTTC	CSASRGSIYEQYF
TRBV27	TRBJ1-5	.	15	TGTGCCAGCAAGGGTAGGGTGGGGATGAATCAGCCCCAGCATTTT	CASKGRVGMNQPQHF
TRBV4-1	TRBJ2-3	TRBD2	18	TGCGCCAGCAGCCAAGACCCACGGGGGGGGCCAAGCACAGATACGCAGTATTTT	CASSQDPRGGPSTDTQYF
TRBV30	TRBJ1-4	.	13	TGTGCCTGGAGTCTCCAGGAGAACCATGGACTGTTTTTT	CAWSLQENHGLFF
TRBV19	TRBJ2-2	TRBD2	13	TGTGCCAGTCGGACTAGCGGGGTCGGGGAGCTGTTTTTT	CASRTSGVGELFF
TRBV3-1/TRBV3-2	TRBJ2-1	.	20	TGTGCCAGCAGTTCTTCCCCCGAATCTGCAGCGCCCTGGGGCTACAATGAGCAGTTCTTC	CASSSSPESAAPWGYNEQFF
TRBV11-3	TRBJ2-2	.	12	TGTGCCAGCAGTAAAGGACACGGGGAGCTGTTTTTT	CASSKGHGELFF
TRBV10-3	TRBJ2-2	TRBD1	14	TGTGCCATCAGTGGACAGGGTTCCACCGGGGAGCTGTTTTTT	CAISGQGSTGELFF
TRBV27	TRBJ1-6	TRBD1	17	TGTGCCAGCAGTCCCCGGACAGGCACCCTCTATAATTCACCCCTCCACTTT	CASSPRTGTLYNSPLHF
TRBV6-1	TRBJ1-3	.	11	TGTGCCAGCAGTCGGGGGGACACCATATATTTT	CASSRGDTIYF
TRBV3-1/TRBV3-2	TRBJ2-1	.	16	TGTGCCAGCAGCCAAGTAGGGGACTTCCGCTCGTATGAGCAGTTCTTC	CASSQVGDFRSYEQFF